This T cell receptor (beta chain) was sequenced for a study of shared clonotypes between healthy human individuals. Per the germline V gene, CDR1 is SGHDT and CDR2 is YYEEEE. V lost 2 bases, J lost 4 bases, and 13 bases lay in between. The CDR3 loop spans 15 amino acids. Sequencing was performed with immunoSEQ multiplex PCR; in TCRdb, only in-frame clones are kept and a portion is missing. Found here are about 960,000 clones, about three quarters of them singletons; the top ten hold approximately 1.5%. This sequence was found in a man between 18 and 35 years old in good health. The rearrangement uses TRBV5-6 and TRBJ1-3; D remains ambiguous. The sequenced sample consisted of memory CD4+ T cells sorted from blood. Documented subset: CD45RA-negative fraction. CDR3 amino acids: CASSFNPSNGNTIYF. The CDR3 bases are TGTGCCAGCAGCTTTAACCCAAGCAACGGAAACACCATATATTTT.